Below, 25 T cell receptor beta chains from the same sample are listed, as sequenced in a study of blood T cells in healthy people across ages. A second PCR of 7 to 11 cycles used a sample-barcoded 5' primer and a J-beta primer mix. Each CDR3 protein is one row after TCRdb ran MiXCR on the 5' RACE reads. The data hold around 870,000 distinct CDR3 sequences, with less than 35% observed a single time. The specimen sequenced was blood. All receptors derive from a woman at least 80 years old in good health.

This clonotype showed up many times. V is TRBV7-2 and J is TRBJ2-1; D gene uncertain. The germline CDR1 and CDR2 sequences are SGHTA and FQGNSA. The CDR3 extends over 12 amino acids. Trimming pared 6 bases from V and 10 bases from J, leaving 13 bases between. The chain's CDR3 is CASSLYGNEQFF. As DNA, the CDR3 is TGTGCCAGCAGTTTATATGGAAACGAGCAGTTCTTC.

DNA for the CDR3: TGCAGCGTTTCTAGGGGAGAAAGGGCAGATACGCAGTATTTT. Translation: CSVSRGERADTQYF. The chain recombines TRBV29-1 with TRBJ2-3; the D gene could be TRBD1 or TRBD2 (5 bases each). This CDR3 comprises 14 residues. The germline V and J ends were trimmed by 5 bases and 4 bases, with 16 bases remaining between them. The V gene's germline CDR1 is SQVTM and CDR2 ANQGSEA.

The chain couples TRBV7-2 to TRBJ1-2; perhaps TRBD1 as D (5 bases). The length of the CDR3 is 16 residues. Germline values: CDR1 SGHTA, CDR2 FQGNSA. Deletions cut 5 bases from V and 4 bases from J, with 20 bases between. Here the CDR3 reads CASSPRPGLPFYGYTF. The CDR3 DNA follows: TGTGCCAGCAGCCCCAGACCGGGACTCCCTTTCTATGGCTACACCTTC.

At least ten counts were recorded for this clonotype. J is TRBJ1-2 and V is TRBV21-1; the table's D call, TRBD1, was not checked against the DNA. TRBV21-1 is deemed a pseudogene. This CDR3 region has 12 residues. CDR3: CASSTRDYGYTF. DNA for the CDR3: TGTGCCAGCAGCACCCGGGACTATGGCTACACCTTC.

This chain links TRBV7-2 with TRBJ1-5; TRBD1 is a possible D gene (5 bases). The length of the CDR3 is 16 residues. V gave up 5 bases and J gave up 0 bases, with 14 bases separating them. Germline V gene sequence: CDR1 SGHTA, CDR2 FQGNSA. CDR3 nucleotide sequence: TGTGCCAGCAGCGGAGACAGTTTCTATAGCAATCAGCCCCAGCATTTT. This codes for CASSGDSFYSNQPQHF.

V and J are TRBV3-1 and TRBJ1-2; D is possibly TRBD1 (6 bases). Germline V gene sequence: CDR1 LGHDT, CDR2 YNNKEL (reference sequence). Trimming shortened V by 4 bases and J by 6 bases, and 12 bases separated the two germline ends. CDR3 length: 13 amino acids. The CDR3 spells CASSLGQPHGYTF. The CDR3 bases are TGTGCCAGCAGCCTTGGACAGCCCCATGGCTACACCTTC. The complete variable domain, with remaining parts taken from reference TRBV3-1 and TRBJ1-2, reads DTAVSQTPKYLVTQMGNDKSIKCEQNLGHDTMYWYKQDSKKFLKIMFSYNNKELIINETVPNRFSPKSPDKAHLNLHINSLELGDSAVYFCASSLGQPHGYTFGSGTRLTVV.

By frequency in the sample, this clonotype is medium-sized. The CDR3 sequence is CASSSMTNNLQETQYF. In DNA, the CDR3 is TGTGCCAGCAGCTCCATGACCAACAACCTGCAAGAGACCCAGTACTTC. The rearrangement links TRBV7-2 to TRBJ2-5, with D hard to call. The CDR3 covers 16 residues. Germline CDR1 is SGHTA and CDR2 is FQGNSA. Deletions cut 4 bases from V and 2 bases from J, with 17 bases between.

V gene TRBV5-1 combines with J gene TRBJ1-1; TRBD1 might be the D (6 bases). The V and J ends lost 5 bases and 3 bases respectively, with 20 bases between them. This CDR3 contains 16 residues. The germline gives CDR1 SGHRS, CDR2 YFSETQ. The CDR3: CASSRKGGLDDTEAFF. DNA of the CDR3: TGCGCCAGCAGTAGAAAGGGGGGACTGGATGACACTGAAGCTTTCTTT.

This clonotype showed up just a few times. The chain has TRBV3-1 and TRBJ1-2; D is unresolved. This CDR3 spans 11 amino acids. CDR1 LGHDT and CDR2 YNNKEL come from the germline V gene (reference sequence). V dropped 0 bases and J dropped 8 bases, with 4 bases sitting between them. CDR3 in amino acids: CASSQDRGYTF. In DNA, the CDR3 is TGTGCCAGCAGCCAAGATCGGGGCTACACCTTC.

This clonotype showed up just a few times. The genes are TRBV20-1 and TRBJ1-2, with 7 bases aligning to TRBD1. The CDR3 loop spans 12 amino acids. The V and J ends lost 6 bases and 6 bases, in that order; junction bases with no gene match: 7. Germline V lookup: CDR1 DFQATT, CDR2 SNEGSKA (reference sequence). The CDR3 DNA is TGCAGTGCGCCGACAGGGACGGATGGCTACACCTTC. Encoded protein: CSAPTGTDGYTF.

This clonotype was observed at least ten times. The chain uses TRBV10-3 and TRBJ2-7; 9 nucleotides align to TRBD1. The CDR3 totals 13 residues. In germline, CDR1 is ENHRY, CDR2 SYGVKD. V shed 6 bases and J 9 bases; nucleotides not matched to a gene: 9. CDR3 DNA sequence: TGTGCCATCAGCCCCGGGACAGGGCTCGGGCAGTACTTC. It specifies CAISPGTGLGQYF.

The table lists this clonotype with a few counts. A much larger clone is a single base away; this may be a read error. This chain uses TRBV4-2 with TRBJ2-3; TRBD2 aligns across 9 bases. The CDR3 is 19 residues long. From germline, CDR1 is LGHNA and CDR2 YNFKEQ. CDR3 coding DNA: TGTGCCAGCAGCCAAGAAAGTGTTAGCGGGGGTTATCGCACAGATACGCGGTATTTT. It is translated as CASSQESVSGGYRTDTRYF.

In nucleotides, the CDR3 is TGCGCCAGCAGCTTGGCCGGCTGGGAGGACTATGGCTACACCTTC. It is translated as CASSLAGWEDYGYTF. The J gene is TRBJ1-2, the V gene TRBV5-1; no clear D. Germline CDR1 and CDR2: SGHRS and YFSETQ. The CDR3 totals 15 residues. The V and J ends lost 0 bases and 3 bases respectively, with 12 bases between them.

In this sample, this clonotype turned up a few times. Given a much more abundant clone one base away, this may be a read error. V usage is TRBV6-5 and J usage is TRBJ1-2; 9 bases fit TRBD1. The CDR3 is 16 residues long. After removal of 6 bases from V and 0 bases from J, the junction contained 8 bases not matched to a gene. In germline, CDR1 is MNHEY, CDR2 SVGAGI. The DNA of the CDR3 is TGTGCCAGCAGGCGGGACAGGGTACCAGCTAACTATGGCTACACCTTC. Protein sequence: CASRRDRVPANYGYTF.

This clonotype came up many times. The chain couples TRBV4-3 to TRBJ2-5; the D gene is possibly TRBD2 (6 bases). CDR3 length: 14 residues. Trimming cost V 1 base and J 4 bases, with 10 bases left between them. CDR1 is LGHNA and CDR2 is YSLEER in the germline V gene. The CDR3 region is CASSQVLRGETQYF. The CDR3 DNA sequence: TGCGCCAGCAGCCAAGTCTTGCGGGGAGAGACCCAGTACTTC.

This clonotype was observed many times. This chain joins TRBV29-1 and TRBJ2-5; D gene uncertain. Per the germline V gene, CDR1 is SQVTM and CDR2 is ANQGSEA. The V gene lost 3 bases and the J gene lost 7 bases, with 6 bases spanning the gap. This CDR3 has 10 residues. The CDR3 sequence is CSVEGLTQYF. In DNA form, the CDR3 reads TGCAGCGTTGAGGGCTTGACCCAGTACTTC. Based on the CDR3 plus reference TRBV29-1 and TRBJ2-5, the full variable domain is SAVISQKPSRDICQRGTSLTIQCQVDSQVTMMFWYRQQPGQSLTLIATANQGSEATYESGFVIDKFPISRPNLTFSTLTVSNMSPEDSSIYLCSVEGLTQYFGPGTRLLVL.

In the case of this clonotype: Being one base from a much bigger clone, this may be a read error. Here the CDR3 reads CSAEELAGGSFGQFF. The CDR3 region has the DNA TGCAGTGCTGAAGAACTAGCGGGGGGGTCTTTTGGGCAGTTCTTC. This chain links TRBV20-1 with TRBJ2-1, with TRBD2 matching over 13 bases. Germline V CDR1 and CDR2: DFQATT, SNEGSKA (reference sequence). The junction had 13 bases not matched to a gene; V was cut back by 5 bases and J by 12 bases. The CDR3 has 15 residues.

Comments on this clonotype: A clone one base away is much larger, so this may be a read error. This chain links TRBV7-2 with TRBJ2-5; TRBD2 aligns across 11 bases. The CDR3 is 14 residues long. V trimming: 5 bases; J trimming: 11 bases; junction bases outside the gene matches: 10. Germline CDR1 is SGHTA and CDR2 is FQGNSA. The CDR3 bases are TGTGCCAGCAGCCCAATAGCGGGGGGGCTTGAGCAGTACTTC. It yields the protein CASSPIAGGLEQYF.

This clonotype turned up a few times. This chain connects TRBV5-5 to TRBJ1-1; D remains unclear. Trimming took 3 bases from V and 2 from J, leaving 14 bases between them. The CDR3 contains 15 residues. Germline V gene data show CDR1 as SGHKS and CDR2 as YYEKEE (reference sequence). CDR3 region: CASSSTGQSNTEAFF. The CDR3 region has the DNA TGTGCCAGCAGCTCTACTGGGCAGTCTAACACTGAAGCTTTCTTT.

The chain couples TRBV6-2 or TRBV6-3 to TRBJ2-3; perhaps TRBD2 as D (6 bases). The CDR3 spans 13 residues. In germline, CDR1 is MNHEY, CDR2 SVGEGT. Trimming left V 7 bases short and J 1 base short, with 9 bases between. The CDR3 reads CASKGTGTDTQYF. The CDR3 coding sequence is TGTGCCAGCAAGGGGACTGGCACAGATACGCAGTATTTT.

In regard to this clonotype: This may come from a read error, since a much larger clone is one base off. The rearrangement joins TRBV7-8 to TRBJ2-7; weak D call: TRBD1 (5 bases). CDR1 is SGHVS, CDR2 FQNEAQ, per germline. The CDR3 runs to 13 residues. The CDR3 DNA sequence: TGTACCAGCAGCTTACAGGTTTCCTACGAGCAGTACTTC. Its protein product is CTSSLQVSYEQYF.

There are many counts of this clonotype. The J gene is TRBJ2-3, the V gene TRBV5-1; D gene ambiguous. The CDR3 covers 12 residues. V was trimmed by 2 bases and J by 4 bases, leaving 5 bases between them. The V gene's germline CDR1 is SGHRS and CDR2 YFSETQ. CDR3 protein: CASSLRSDTQYF. The CDR3 region has the DNA TGCGCCAGCAGCTTAAGATCAGATACGCAGTATTTT.

The CDR3 protein is CSVAIAGGHEQFF. In DNA, the CDR3 is TGCAGCGTTGCGATAGCGGGAGGGCACGAGCAGTTCTTC. The gene calls are TRBV29-1 and TRBJ2-1, with 11 bases identical to TRBD2. Germline trimming cut 4 bases from V and 10 bases from J; bases unmatched to any gene: 6. This CDR3 comprises 13 residues. The germline V gene encodes CDR1 SQVTM and CDR2 ANQGSEA.

This clonotype was seen more than once but under ten times. A much bigger clone sits one base away, suggesting this may be a read error. This chain joins TRBV7-2 and TRBJ2-1; 12 nucleotides align to TRBD2. Germline lookup yields CDR1 SGHTA and CDR2 FQGNSA. This CDR3 contains 13 residues. The V and J ends lost 5 bases and 8 bases, in that order; junction bases with no gene match: 1. Here the CDR3 reads CASSPSGGDEQFF. CDR3 nucleotides: TGTGCCAGCAGCCCTAGCGGGGGGGATGAGCAGTTCTTC.

This clonotype has a handful of counts. CDR3 amino acids: CASSENDGGADPTDTQYF. Written as DNA, the CDR3 is TGTGCCAGCAGTGAAAACGACGGGGGGGCCGATCCCACAGATACGCAGTATTTT. This chain uses TRBV6-1 with TRBJ2-3; 8 bases match TRBD2. The CDR3 is made up of 18 amino acids. V lost 2 bases and J lost 2; bases outside the gene matches: 12. Germline loops: CDR1 MNHNS, CDR2 SASEGT.